The source of this T cell receptor (beta chain) is a study of primary melanoma T cells and metastatic recurrence (dated by TCRdb to 2020 to 2022). Concerning the study at large: The cohort consisted of approximately 180 primary melanomas of stage T2 to T4, each more than 1 mm thick. Whether T-cell fraction and T-cell repertoire clonality in primary melanoma tumors predicted patient outcome was tested in the study. Progression-free survival was the clinical outcome compared against the T-cell fraction measured by TCR beta sequencing. Histopathological grading of tumor-infiltrating lymphocytes was compared with the T-cell fraction derived from sequencing. General conclusions and limits of the study: Progression-free survival prediction was reportedly improved more by adding T-cell fraction to tumor thickness than by adding any other histopathological variable. Protection appeared to be conferred by a T-cell fraction above 20% regardless of ulceration status, mitotic rate or nodal disease. The authors presented an effective T-cell-mediated antitumor response in primary melanoma only as a suggestion and not as a demonstrated mechanism. Progression-free survival was reportedly predicted by the tumor T-cell fraction independently of thickness, ulceration, mitotic rate and age.

Trimming removed 3 bases from V and 6 bases from J, leaving 18 bases between the germline ends. The CDR3 runs 15 residues from the cysteine to the phenylalanine. Just CDR3 DNA is preserved here, 45 bases in frame from base 1. The library was made by the immunoSEQ multiplex PCR assay. Primary melanoma tumor tissue underwent high-throughput sequencing of the T-cell receptor beta chain. Concerning the study's data processing: The repertoire analyses covered TCRB CDR3 sharing between samples and the distribution of insertions and deletions. The predictive value of the T-cell fraction was ranked against histopathological variables by a gradient-boosted model. TCRdb's version of the immuneACCESS table is confined to in-frame rearrangements and falls short of the full clone set. An unresolved V gene accounts for under half of the shortfall where checked; the remainder is of unknown origin. Clone size and the V and J calls come from that table; the DNA yielded D and trimming. A total of 1,500 or so clones appear in this sample, around 87% of them only once. The ten most abundant clones make up 3.5% to 4% of the sample.

Each patient's primary melanoma had been surgically resected and was viewed as potentially curable, though still at risk of metastatic recurrence. Comments on this clone: There is no known antigen for this receptor. The record has no base qualities; no much larger clone is one base away.

Input material: melanoma tumor tissue. This receptor was obtained from a human donor with melanoma. This sequence uses TRBV23-1 and TRBJ2-7; a confident D gene designation cannot be given. TRBV23-1 is designated an ORF whose function remains uncertain. At the DNA level, the sequence is TGCGCCAGCAGTCAGAGCTCCTCTGCCGTCTCCGAGCAGTACTTC. It translates to CASSQSSSAVSEQYF.